Listed here are 23 T cell receptor beta chains from one sample, sequenced in a study of response to subunit inactivated influenza vaccine. Each CDR3 protein gets one entry after TCRdb re-called the RT-PCR reads with MiXCR. The sample consists of about 520,000 distinct CDR3 sequences, more than 7% of them appearing once. Sequences were derived from PBMCs from blood, sampled less than 30 months after vaccination. The receptors were gathered from a man aged 50-75 years who received an inactivated influenza vaccine.

This clonotype appeared a few times. This sequence joins TRBV12-3 or TRBV12-4 and TRBJ1-1; D uncertain. V was shortened by 5 bases and J by 5 bases, with 12 bases between the two germline ends. The CDR3 is made up of 13 amino acids. CDR3 protein: CASSPPAWTEAFF. The CDR3 bases are TGTGCCAGCAGTCCGCCGGCCTGGACTGAAGCTTTCTTT.

The table lists this clonotype with many counts. This chain uses TRBV5-1 with TRBJ1-6; 7 bases are shared with TRBD1. With V trimmed by 4 bases and J by 9 bases, 16 bases remained unmatched. The CDR3 spans 17 residues. Germline V gene data show CDR1 as SGHRS and CDR2 as YFSETQ. DNA of the CDR3: TGCGCCAGCAGCCCGTACGCAGCGGACAGGTTAAGTTCACCCCTCCACTTT. Its protein product is CASSPYAADRLSSPLHF.

V and J are TRBV5-1 and TRBJ2-1, with D uncertain. The CDR3 is 13 amino acids. Trimming pared 4 bases from V and 9 bases from J, leaving 14 bases between. Germline CDR1 and CDR2: SGHRS and YFSETQ. Here the CDR3 DNA reads TGCGCCAGCAGCCCGAATCCGGCTGGTGAGCAGTTCTTC. Protein: CASSPNPAGEQFF.

The rearrangement links TRBV9 to TRBJ2-6, with 7 nucleotides matching TRBD1. V shed 3 bases and J 1 base; nucleotides not matched to a gene: 10. This CDR3 is 18 amino acids long. Looked up from germline, CDR1 is SGDLS and CDR2 is YYNGEE. The CDR3 DNA is TGTGCCAGCAGCGCCGGGACAGAGAGACTGTCTGGGGCCAACGTCCTGACTTTC. The encoded protein is CASSAGTERLSGANVLTF. Filled out from reference TRBV9 and TRBJ2-6, the complete variable domain reads DSGVTQTPKHLITATGQRVTLRCSPRSGDLSVYWYQQSLDQGLQFLIQYYNGEERAKGNILERFSAQQFPDLHSELNLSSLELGDSALYFCASSAGTERLSGANVLTFGAGSRLTVL.

The table lists this clonotype with many counts. The chain joins TRBV5-1 to TRBJ2-1, with D maybe TRBD2 (5 bases). CDR1 SGHRS and CDR2 YFSETQ come from the germline V gene. V was trimmed by 4 bases and J by 6 bases, leaving 11 bases between them. There are 13 residues in the CDR3. The CDR3 bases are TGCGCCAGCAGCCAGGACTCGTCCAATGAGCAGTTCTTC. Its translation is CASSQDSSNEQFF.

The rearrangement links TRBV29-1 to TRBJ1-2, with D unclear. V was clipped by 4 bases and J by 7 bases, with 13 bases between them. Germline CDR1 SQVTM, CDR2 ANQGSEA. The CDR3 sequence is 12 residues long. CDR3 sequence reads: CSVGEGVAGYTF. CDR3 bases: TGCAGCGTTGGGGAGGGCGTCGCTGGCTACACCTTC.

The genes are TRBV6-2 or TRBV6-3 and TRBJ2-1, with D uncertain. Germline V gene data show CDR1 as MNHEY and CDR2 as SVGEGT. The CDR3 covers 15 residues. V was shortened by 5 bases and J by 0 bases, with 11 bases between the two germline ends. The CDR3 here is CASSRPGLSYNEQFF. CDR3 nucleotides: TGTGCCAGCAGTAGACCGGGTCTCTCCTACAATGAGCAGTTCTTC.

This clonotype turned up a few times. V usage is TRBV7-9 and J usage is TRBJ2-3; the match to TRBD2 covers 7 bases. The CDR3 length is 13 residues. Losses at the gene ends were 5 bases for V and 6 bases for J; bases not matched to a gene: 5. Germline V gene data show CDR1 as SEHNR and CDR2 as FQNEAQ (reference sequence). CDR3 in amino acids: CASSNIGGDTQYF. The CDR3 DNA sequence: TGTGCCAGCAGCAATATCGGGGGGGATACGCAGTATTTT.

The chain carries TRBV29-1 and TRBJ2-6, with D perhaps TRBD2 (5 bases). This CDR3 region has 18 residues. Germline CDR1 reads SQVTM; CDR2 reads ANQGSEA. V lost 5 bases and J 0 bases, leaving 20 bases between the germline ends. The CDR3 nucleotides read TGCAGCGTTACAAACCGGGATCAAATATACTCTGGGGCCAACGTCCTGACTTTC. Translated: CSVTNRDQIYSGANVLTF.

This clonotype came up many times. The CDR3 sequence is CASSARGVTDTQYF. DNA for the CDR3: TGTGCCAGCAGCGCCCGGGGGGTCACAGATACGCAGTATTTT. This rearrangement joins TRBV6-1 to TRBJ2-3; 7 bases map to TRBD2. The ends lost 6 bases at V and 2 bases at J; junction bases unmatched: 5. The CDR3 contains 14 residues. CDR1 and CDR2 from the germline V gene are MNHNS and SASEGT.

This clonotype occurred many times. This sequence joins TRBV12-3 or TRBV12-4 and TRBJ2-5; a weak D match, TRBD2 (5 bases). V lost 3 bases and J 2 bases, leaving 7 bases between the germline ends. The CDR3 contains 13 residues. Here the CDR3 reads CASSFKRQETQYF. The CDR3 DNA is TGTGCCAGCAGTTTTAAGCGGCAAGAGACCCAGTACTTC.

V is TRBV6-2 or TRBV6-3 and J is TRBJ2-5; D perhaps matches TRBD2 (6 bases). The germline V gene encodes CDR1 MNHEY and CDR2 SVGEGT. This CDR3 comprises 13 residues. V lost 6 bases to trimming and J lost 5 bases, with 13 bases between them. CDR3 nucleotides: TGTGCCAGCAGGCGGGAAGATGTTGAGACCCAGTACTTC. This sequence encodes CASRREDVETQYF.

The chain combines TRBV20-1 with TRBJ2-3, with 13 bases aligning to TRBD2. Germline V CDR1 and CDR2: DFQATT, SNEGSKA (reference sequence). There are 19 residues in the CDR3. J was trimmed by 2 bases and V by 1 base; bases with no gene match: 12. The CDR3 region is CSARGFTGLAGETTDTQYF. For the CDR3, the DNA is TGCAGTGCTAGAGGCTTTACCGGACTAGCGGGAGAAACCACAGATACGCAGTATTTT.

The count of this clonotype is one. The chain combines TRBV29-1 with TRBJ1-2; D is perhaps TRBD1 (5 bases). There are 14 residues in the CDR3. Per germline, CDR1 SQVTM and CDR2 ANQGSEA. V was clipped by 4 bases and J by 1 base, with 13 bases between them. The CDR3 sequence is CSVGSDSFNYGYTF. DNA of the CDR3: TGCAGCGTTGGGAGTGACAGTTTTAACTATGGCTACACCTTC.

There are a few counts of this clonotype. The chain employs TRBV10-1 and TRBJ2-3; 7 bases map to TRBD1. CDR1 and CDR2 from the germline V gene are WNHNN and SYGVQD (reference sequence). The CDR3 extends over 15 amino acids. With V trimmed by 6 bases and J by 5 bases, 11 bases remained unmatched. In DNA, the CDR3 is TGCGCCAGCAGCGGGGCAGCAGGGGGAGAAGATACGCAGTATTTT. Encoded protein: CASSGAAGGEDTQYF.

On this clonotype itself: A read error may account for a junction end that differs from germline. This chain links TRBV12-3 or TRBV12-4 with TRBJ2-7; 8 positions agree with TRBD1. The CDR3 sequence is 12 residues long. The DNA of the CDR3 is TGTGCCCGCAGTTTAGGGAGGACAGGGCCGTACTTC. The encoded protein is CARSLGRTGPYF.

This clonotype was recorded many times. V is TRBV12-3 or TRBV12-4 and J is TRBJ1-2, with 7 bases identical to TRBD1. J was trimmed by 4 bases and V by 5 bases; bases with no gene match: 7. The CDR3 sequence is 14 residues long. The CDR3 is CASSKQGLSYGYTF. CDR3 sequence (DNA): TGTGCCAGCAGTAAACAGGGGCTGAGCTATGGCTACACCTTC.

This clonotype has only a few counts. The chain employs TRBV4-2 and TRBJ2-1; no definite D call. The CDR3 has 14 amino acids. The V end lost 2 bases, the J end lost 3 bases, and 8 bases lay between the germline ends. Germline V CDR1 and CDR2: LGHNA, YNFKEQ. CDR3 nucleotide sequence: TGTGCCAGCAGCCAATTGCAGATCTACAATGAGCAGTTCTTC. Translation gives CASSQLQIYNEQFF.

The V and J genes are TRBV11-2 and TRBJ2-7; D ambiguous. The CDR3 loop spans 16 amino acids. Trimming cost V 6 bases and J 2 bases, with 20 bases left between them. Germline V gene lookup returns CDR1 SGHAT and CDR2 FQNNGV. DNA of the CDR3: TGTGCCAGCAGACCTAATAGTGAAAGTTGGACCTACGAGCAGTACTTC. Protein: CASRPNSESWTYEQYF.

In its sample, this clonotype was seen many times. The chain has TRBV4-1 and TRBJ2-5; 8 bases agree with TRBD1. The V gene's germline CDR1 is MGHRA and CDR2 YSYEKL. The CDR3 has 15 residues. V lost 1 base and J lost 2; bases outside the gene matches: 3. The DNA for the CDR3 is TGCGCCAGCAGCCAAGGGGACAGGCCTCAAGAGACCCAGTACTTC. Translated, it gives CASSQGDRPQETQYF.

This clonotype occurred a few times. The V call is TRBV7-9, the J call TRBJ2-2; D unclear. The V gene's germline CDR1 is SEHNR and CDR2 FQNEAQ (reference sequence). There are 15 residues in the CDR3. The germline V and J ends were trimmed by 1 base and 5 bases, with 11 bases remaining between them. The CDR3 sequence is CASSLDLFRTGELFF. For the CDR3, the DNA is TGTGCCAGCAGCTTAGATTTGTTTCGGACCGGGGAGCTGTTTTTT. The whole variable domain, filled in from reference TRBV7-9 and TRBJ2-2, reads DTGVSQNPRHKITKRGQNVTFRCDPISEHNRLYWYRQTLGQGPEFLTYFQNEAQLEKSRLLSDRFSAERPKGSFSTLEIQRTEQGDSAMYLCASSLDLFRTGELFFGEGSRLTVL.

The V gene is TRBV14, the J gene TRBJ1-6; D uncertain. V was pared by 4 bases and J by 5 bases, with 9 bases between. Looked up from germline, CDR1 is SGHDN and CDR2 is FVKESK. There are 14 residues in the CDR3. CDR3 coding DNA: TGTGCCAGCAGCCTCGGGGTCCATAATTCACCCCTCCACTTT. As protein: CASSLGVHNSPLHF.

The chain employs TRBV10-3 and TRBJ2-5; the D gene is possibly TRBD1 (6 bases). This CDR3 is 13 amino acids long. Germline CDR1 reads ENHRY; CDR2 reads SYGVKD. Trimming shortened V by 6 bases and J by 2 bases, and 10 bases separated the two germline ends. The chain's CDR3 is CAIRDSAQETQYF. The CDR3 DNA follows: TGTGCCATCAGGGACAGCGCACAAGAGACCCAGTACTTC.